This T cell receptor beta chain was found in a study of monozygotic twins with inflammatory bowel disease. Following a re-call of the 5' RACE reads, TCRdb has one entry per CDR3 protein and lacks DNA. There are about 450,000 distinct CDR3 sequences in the sample, with 2.4% held by the top ten. CDR1 ENHRY and CDR2 SYGVKD come from the germline V gene. The length of the CDR3 is 16 residues. Specimen: blood. This chain connects TRBV10-3 to TRBJ1-6. The source is a human donor with ulcerative colitis or Crohn's disease, or a healthy co-twin of an affected twin (not recorded which). CDR3 in amino acids: CAISRGSSSYNSPLHF.